The rows below give T cell receptor beta chains drawn from one sample of a study of blood T cell repertoires in COVID-19. Assay used: immunoSEQ multiplex PCR; TCRdb lists only in-frame clones, some missing. This table holds about 180,000 clones, more than 70% found once. Sample: PBMCs or T cells enriched from blood (not recorded which). Receptors originate from a woman between 25 and 40 years old who had recovered from COVID-19. Both conserved end residues are part of each CDR3. The D gene is left open where the match is weak. Clone size is stated in some rows and not others, as once, few, many or a class when expanded.

.	TRBV13	.	TRBJ2-3	CASSLGSWETSTDTQYF	TGTGCCAGCAGCTTAGGGTCGTGGGAGACTAGCACAGATACGCAGTATTTT
.	TRBV5-6	TRBD2	TRBJ2-1	CASSLATSGYNEQFF	TGTGCCAGCAGCTTGGCGACTAGCGGGTACAATGAGCAGTTCTTC
.	TRBV5-1	.	TRBJ2-7	CASMPRWDSLYEQYF	TGCGCCAGCATGCCCCGTTGGGACTCCCTCTACGAGCAGTACTTC
once	TRBV7-8	TRBD2	TRBJ2-5	CASSLTIAGGVETQYF	TGTGCCAGCAGCTTAACAATAGCGGGAGGGGTTGAGACCCAGTACTTC
few	TRBV3-1/TRBV3-2	TRBD1	TRBJ1-2	CASSFRQGEGYTF	TGTGCCAGCAGCTTCCGACAGGGCGAAGGCTACACCTTC
.	TRBV11-3	.	TRBJ2-2	CASSQSADRTNTGELFF	TGTGCCAGCAGCCAGTCCGCGGACAGAACGAACACCGGGGAGCTGTTTTTT
few	TRBV14	TRBD1	TRBJ1-2	CASSKDREHYGYTF	TGTGCCAGCAGCAAGGACAGGGAGCACTATGGCTACACCTTC
.	TRBV4-1	TRBD2	TRBJ2-1	CASSQVMGGVYNEQFF	TGCGCCAGCAGCCAAGTGATGGGGGGGGTTTACAATGAGCAGTTCTTC
once	TRBV27	.	TRBJ1-1	CASTRGGRMNTEAFF	TGTGCCAGCACCCGGGGGGGGAGGATGAACACTGAAGCTTTCTTT
.	TRBV30	TRBD2	TRBJ2-7	CAWSVGAGHYEQYF	TGTGCCTGGAGTGTTGGAGCGGGGCACTACGAGCAGTACTTC
few	TRBV19	.	TRBJ2-2	CASRIFEEGELFF	TGTGCCAGTAGGATCTTTGAGGAGGGGGAGCTGTTTTTT
once	TRBV7-9	.	TRBJ2-5	CASSLVLAQETQYF	TGTGCCAGCAGCTTAGTACTAGCCCAAGAGACCCAGTACTTC
.	TRBV27	TRBD2	TRBJ2-1	CASSPRTSGNPAYNEQFF	TGTGCCAGCAGTCCGAGGACTAGCGGGAACCCTGCCTACAATGAGCAGTTCTTC
.	TRBV4-1	.	TRBJ1-2	CASSQENGGGYGYTF	TGCGCCAGCAGCCAAGAAAACGGGGGTGGCTATGGCTACACCTTC
once	TRBV12-3/TRBV12-4	.	TRBJ2-7	CASSEGRNYEQYF	TGTGCCAGCAGTGAGGGAAGAAACTACGAGCAGTACTTC
.	TRBV7-2	.	TRBJ2-7	CASSRTGPNYEQYF	TGTGCCAGCAGCCGTACAGGACCGAACTACGAGCAGTACTTC
few	TRBV7-9	TRBD1	TRBJ1-2	CASSLAGTGNYGYTF	TGTGCCAGCAGCTTAGCGGGGACAGGCAACTATGGCTACACCTTC
.	TRBV4-2	TRBD2	TRBJ2-7	CASSQEGTSGRYEQYF	TGTGCCAGCAGCCAAGAGGGGACTAGCGGGAGGTACGAGCAGTACTTC
.	TRBV12-3/TRBV12-4	TRBD1	TRBJ1-4	CASMGQPNEKLFF	TGTGCCAGCATGGGACAGCCTAATGAAAAACTGTTTTTT
few	TRBV2	TRBD1	TRBJ2-3	CASSEGPDRGPADTQYF	TGTGCCAGCAGTGAAGGGCCTGACAGGGGGCCGGCAGATACGCAGTATTTT
few	TRBV2	TRBD2	TRBJ2-1	CASSTGLAGSNEQFF	TGTGCCAGCAGTACGGGACTAGCGGGATCCAATGAGCAGTTCTTC
.	TRBV3-1/TRBV3-2	.	TRBJ2-1	CASSQSRLVLVNEQFF	TGTGCCAGCAGCCAATCCCGACTAGTCCTTGTCAATGAGCAGTTCTTC
few	TRBV6-4	TRBD2	TRBJ2-3	CASSELAGEADTQYF	TGTGCCAGCAGTGAACTAGCGGGAGAGGCAGATACGCAGTATTTT
.	TRBV7-8	.	TRBJ2-7	CASSLYAPKGDGEQYF	TGTGCCAGCAGCTTATACGCCCCCAAAGGGGATGGCGAGCAGTACTTC
.	TRBV28	.	TRBJ2-7	CASNLPGRYSYEQYF	TGTGCCAGCAACCTCCCCGGCAGGTACTCCTACGAGCAGTACTTC
.	TRBV11-2	TRBD1	TRBJ1-4	CASSFSTGVGEKLFF	TGTGCCAGCAGCTTCAGTACAGGGGTTGGGGAAAAACTGTTTTTT
.	TRBV3-1/TRBV3-2	TRBD1	TRBJ2-7	CASSPPGQGYEQYF	TGTGCCAGCAGCCCCCCGGGACAGGGCTACGAGCAGTACTTC
.	TRBV5-4	TRBD1	TRBJ2-1	CASSLEDRGQYNEQFF	TGTGCCAGCAGCCTGGAGGACAGGGGACAATACAATGAGCAGTTCTTC
.	TRBV7-7	.	TRBJ2-5	CASSSETSPAETQYF	TGTGCTAGCAGCTCTGAGACTAGTCCTGCAGAGACCCAGTACTTC
.	TRBV21-1	.	TRBJ2-7	CASSKGITSGSYEQYF	TGTGCCAGCAGCAAAGGTATAACTAGCGGGAGCTACGAGCAGTACTTC
.	TRBV28	.	TRBJ2-1	CASSLGAPEVDEQFF	TGTGCCAGCAGTTTGGGGGCTCCCGAGGTCGATGAGCAGTTCTTC
.	TRBV7-9	.	TRBJ1-4	CASSLGSPGEEKLFF	TGTGCCAGCAGCTTAGGTTCGCCAGGGGAAGAAAAACTGTTTTTT
.	TRBV28	.	TRBJ1-2	CASSKQGPGGYTF	TGTGCCAGCAGCAAACAGGGTCCGGGTGGCTACACCTTC
.	TRBV2	.	TRBJ2-7	CASSATVSISYEQYF	TGTGCCAGCAGCGCGACAGTATCCATTTCCTACGAGCAGTACTTC
.	TRBV27	.	TRBJ1-5	CASSLRQVSNQPQHF	TGTGCCAGCAGTCTAAGACAGGTCTCCAATCAGCCCCAGCATTTT
.	TRBV27	.	TRBJ1-5	CASRWTANQPQHF	TGTGCCAGCCGTTGGACAGCAAATCAGCCCCAGCATTTT
.	TRBV29-1	TRBD1	TRBJ1-4	CSAGQGSTNEKLFF	TGCAGCGCTGGACAGGGGTCTACTAATGAAAAACTGTTTTTT
.	TRBV28	.	TRBJ2-7	CASTSGREYEQYF	TGTGCCAGCACCTCGGGCAGGGAATACGAGCAGTACTTC
many	TRBV7-8	.	TRBJ2-7	CASSFGQGGEQYF	TGTGCCAGCAGCTTCGGTCAGGGTGGAGAGCAGTACTTC
.	TRBV19	.	TRBJ2-7	CASSIIGDTFGEQYF	TGTGCCAGTAGTATAATAGGGGACACCTTCGGGGAGCAGTACTTC
once	TRBV5-1	TRBD1	TRBJ2-7	CASSQQPGTGLYEQYF	TGCGCCAGCAGCCAACAACCCGGGACAGGACTCTACGAGCAGTACTTC
.	TRBV28	.	TRBJ1-6	CASSSADWQGERDSPLHF	TGTGCCAGCAGCTCCGCCGATTGGCAGGGCGAACGGGATTCACCCCTCCACTTT
.	TRBV6-5	.	TRBJ1-6	CASSSTTGFNSPLHF	TGTGCCAGCAGCTCGACGACAGGATTCAATTCACCCCTCCACTTT
.	TRBV27	TRBD1	TRBJ2-7	CASRDSYYEQYF	TGTGCCAGCCGGGACAGCTACTACGAGCAGTACTTC
.	TRBV3-1/TRBV3-2	.	TRBJ2-1	CASSQGRENLYNEQFF	TGTGCCAGCAGCCAAGGTCGGGAGAATCTCTACAATGAGCAGTTCTTC
.	TRBV19	.	TRBJ1-6	CASAGATTSSYNSPLHF	TGTGCCAGTGCGGGGGCAACCACGAGCTCCTATAATTCACCCCTCCACTTT
.	TRBV6-1	TRBD2	TRBJ2-1	CASSEQGGRADEQFF	TGTGCCAGCAGTGAACAAGGCGGGAGGGCCGATGAGCAGTTCTTC
.	TRBV7-9	TRBD1	TRBJ2-7	CASSLVGQGGYEQYF	TGTGCCAGCAGCTTAGTCGGACAGGGCGGCTACGAGCAGTACTTC
.	TRBV2	.	TRBJ2-4	CASHQREAKNIQYF	TGTGCCAGCCACCAGCGAGAAGCCAAAAACATTCAGTACTTC
.	TRBV7-9	TRBD2	TRBJ2-5	CASSLAVPSGVHQETQYF	TGTGCCAGCAGCTTAGCGGTACCTAGCGGGGTCCACCAAGAGACCCAGTACTTC
.	TRBV7-8	TRBD2	TRBJ2-3	CASSPTRLAVTDTQYF	TGTGCCAGCAGCCCCACCCGACTAGCGGTCACAGATACGCAGTATTTT
few	TRBV27	.	TRBJ1-5	CASSLSQGRNQPQHF	TGTGCCAGCAGTTTATCTCAGGGGCGCAATCAGCCCCAGCATTTT
few	TRBV19	.	TRBJ1-5	CASSISVQGLNQPQHF	TGTGCCAGTAGTATATCGGTACAGGGCCTCAATCAGCCCCAGCATTTT
.	TRBV5-1	TRBD2	TRBJ2-3	CASSLMSRGRSKDTQYF	TGCGCCAGCAGCTTGATGAGTCGCGGGAGGAGTAAAGATACGCAGTATTTT